A selection of T cell receptor beta chains follows, all from one sample in a study of T cell changes during pregnancy in multiple sclerosis. Data came from immunoSEQ multiplex PCR; TCRdb stores just in-frame clones and leaves some out. The sample shows 90,000 or so clones, 91% of them seen only once. The input for sequencing was peripheral blood, taken before pregnancy. These receptor sequences come from a female donor with multiple sclerosis, enrolled in a pregnancy study. Each CDR3 is given with its conserved first and last residue. Each record gives: J gene, V gene, clone size, D gene, CDR3 DNA, CDR3 protein. The D gene is left open where the match is weak. Clone size appears in some rows only: once, few, many, or a class for an expanded clone.

TRBJ2-7	TRBV28	NA	NA	TGTGCCAGCGGGGACACAGACTACGAGCAGTACTTC	CASGDTDYEQYF
TRBJ2-1	TRBV2	NA	TRBD2	TGTGCCAGCCTCGGGACTAGCGAAGGAAATGAGCAGTTCTTC	CASLGTSEGNEQFF
TRBJ2-7	TRBV5-1	once	NA	TGCGCCAGCAGCTTAAGTTTGTCTGGAGTTCCCGAGCAGTACTTC	CASSLSLSGVPEQYF
TRBJ2-1	TRBV18	NA	TRBD2	TGTGCCAGCTCACCTCTCTCTACTAGCGCCAACAATGAGCAGTTCTTC	CASSPLSTSANNEQFF
TRBJ2-3	TRBV29-1	NA	TRBD2	TGCAGCGTTTACGGGGGACTAGCGCAAGATACGCAGTATTTT	CSVYGGLAQDTQYF
TRBJ2-2	TRBV15	NA	NA	TGTGCCACGGGGGCCCAGAACACCGGGGAGCTGTTTTTT	CATGAQNTGELFF
TRBJ2-4	TRBV7-2	NA	TRBD2	TGTGCCAGCAGCTTAATCGGTCAAGGGACTAGTTCGAATCAGTACTTC	CASSLIGQGTSSNQYF
TRBJ1-2	TRBV18	NA	NA	TGTGCCAGCTCACCGCCCCGGGACACGGGTGGCTACACCTTC	CASSPPRDTGGYTF
TRBJ1-2	TRBV7-9	NA	NA	TGTGCCAGCAGCACGGGACTGGGCTACTATGGCTACACCTTC	CASSTGLGYYGYTF
TRBJ1-2	TRBV7-9	NA	NA	TGTGCCAGCAGCTTAGCCCAGGGAAGCTATGGCTACACCTTC	CASSLAQGSYGYTF
TRBJ2-1	TRBV19	once	TRBD2	TGTGCCAGTAACTCCCGAGGGACTAGCGGCTTAAGCTCCTACAATGAGCAGTTCTTC	CASNSRGTSGLSSYNEQFF
TRBJ1-1	TRBV27	NA	TRBD1	TGTGCCAGCAGCCCTCGACAGGGACACACTGAAGCTTTCTTT	CASSPRQGHTEAFF
TRBJ2-7	TRBV7-6	medium-sized	NA	TGTGCCAGCAGCTTAGTGGGGGGTGGAAACCTCTACGAGCAGTACTTC	CASSLVGGGNLYEQYF
TRBJ2-2	TRBV19	NA	NA	TGTGCCAGTAGGAACCGGGGGGCCACCGGGGAGCTGTTTTTT	CASRNRGATGELFF
TRBJ2-7	TRBV27	NA	TRBD1	TGTGCCAGCAGTCGGGGACAGGGATCCTACGAGCAGTACTTC	CASSRGQGSYEQYF
TRBJ2-5	TRBV12-2	NA	NA	TGTGCAAGTCGCTTTTGGAGGGAGGCGAACAGGGGGACCCAGTACTTC	CASRFWREANRGTQYF
TRBJ2-3	TRBV5-1	NA	TRBD2	TGCGCCAGCAGCCCACGTGGGGGAGGGGTCACAGATACGCAGTATTTT	CASSPRGGGVTDTQYF
TRBJ2-2	TRBV10-3	NA	TRBD1	TGTGCCATCAGTCTTTCCCGGGACAGTAAGCCCGGGGAGCTGTTTTTT	CAISLSRDSKPGELFF